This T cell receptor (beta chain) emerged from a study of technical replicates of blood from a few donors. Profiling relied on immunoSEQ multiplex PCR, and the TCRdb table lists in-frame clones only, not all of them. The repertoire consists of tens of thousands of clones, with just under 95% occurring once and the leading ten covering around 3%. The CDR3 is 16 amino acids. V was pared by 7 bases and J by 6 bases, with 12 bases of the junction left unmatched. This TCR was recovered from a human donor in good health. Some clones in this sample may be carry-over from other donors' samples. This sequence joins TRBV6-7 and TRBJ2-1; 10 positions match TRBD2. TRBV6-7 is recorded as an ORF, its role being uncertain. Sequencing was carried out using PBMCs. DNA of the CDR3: TGTGCCAGCAACCTAAGTCCGAGGACTAGCGGCAATGAGCAGTTCTTC. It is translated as CASNLSPRTSGNEQFF.